These 17 T cell receptor beta chains originate from one sample sequenced in a study of T-cell reconstitution after alpha-beta-depleted transplantation in children. During its preparation, the TCRbeta library received unique molecular identifiers. TCRdb re-called the PCR reads with MiXCR, one entry per CDR3 protein. The sample gives approximately 390,000 distinct CDR3 sequences, around 9.9% of which show up once; roughly 6% is in the top ten. Sample: PBMCs from the stem cell graft donor, taken from the stem cell graft. The receptor set was obtained from a human donor who donated a stem cell graft to a child with acute myeloid leukemia.

The V call is TRBV10-3, the J call TRBJ2-5; the D call may be TRBD1 or TRBD2 (5 bases each). The CDR3 totals 15 residues. CDR1 and CDR2 from the germline V gene are ENHRY and SYGVKD. Trimming cost V 6 bases and J 5 bases, with 19 bases left between them. As DNA, the CDR3 is TGTGCCATCAGCCCCGGGACGGGGTTTGTGGAGACCCAGTACTTC. It specifies CAISPGTGFVETQYF.

In this sample, this clonotype turned up a few times. The chain carries TRBV6-2 or TRBV6-3 and TRBJ2-2; unclear D gene. Germline V lookup: CDR1 MNHEY, CDR2 SVGEGT. V lost 4 bases to trimming and J lost 6 bases, with 12 bases between them. There are 14 residues in the CDR3. The CDR3 is CASSLSVGAGELFF. CDR3 bases: TGTGCCAGCAGTTTAAGCGTTGGAGCCGGGGAGCTGTTTTTT.

This clonotype was counted between two and nine times. The chain uses TRBV7-9 and TRBJ1-2; D gene unclear. This CDR3 contains 14 residues. Germline assignment: CDR1 SEHNR and CDR2 FQNEAQ (reference sequence). V lost 7 bases to trimming and J lost 5 bases, with 17 bases between them. The DNA for the CDR3 is TGTGCCAGCACCACCAGCTTGGCACCTTATGGCTACACCTTC. Translating it yields CASTTSLAPYGYTF.

The J gene is TRBJ2-2, the V gene TRBV5-1; a possible D gene is TRBD2 (6 bases). V was cut by 4 bases and J by 1 base, with 11 bases left in between. Germline lookup yields CDR1 SGHRS and CDR2 YFSETQ. The CDR3 has 15 residues. The CDR3 reads CASSGGLVNTGELFF. The DNA for the CDR3 is TGCGCCAGCAGCGGGGGACTCGTGAACACCGGGGAGCTGTTTTTT.

The chain has TRBV29-1 and TRBJ2-7; D ambiguous. V dropped 5 bases and J dropped 4 bases, with 24 bases sitting between them. CDR1 SQVTM and CDR2 ANQGSEA come from the germline V gene. CDR3 length equals 16 residues. The CDR3 is CSVIIVGRISHYEQYF. CDR3 bases: TGCAGCGTTATAATAGTCGGGCGAATATCCCATTACGAGCAGTACTTC.

The sample holds a few counts of this clonotype. This CDR3 is CASSSLRDRGLVEQYF. The CDR3 nucleotides read TGTGCCAGCAGCAGTTTGAGGGACAGGGGGCTTGTCGAGCAGTACTTC. The chain recombines TRBV11-2 with TRBJ2-7; 12 positions match TRBD1. Germline V CDR1 and CDR2: SGHAT, FQNNGV. The CDR3 sequence is 16 residues long. The V segment lost 5 bases and the J segment 6 bases; nucleotides outside the gene matches: 11.

The gene calls are TRBV10-3 and TRBJ2-3, with 15 bases that match TRBD2. Germline V gene sequence: CDR1 ENHRY, CDR2 SYGVKD. V was clipped by 8 bases and J by 4 bases; unmatched bases: 1. The CDR3 contains 14 residues. CDR3 residues: CAIGLAGGPDTQYF. The CDR3 region has the DNA TGTGCCATCGGACTAGCGGGAGGGCCAGATACGCAGTATTTT.

This clonotype showed up just a few times. The gene calls are TRBV10-3 and TRBJ2-7; D is perhaps TRBD2 (5 bases). Trimming removed 10 bases from V and 4 bases from J, with 17 bases in between. This CDR3 contains 13 residues. Germline loops: CDR1 ENHRY, CDR2 SYGVKD. Written as DNA, the CDR3 is TGTGCCACCCAAACTAAAACGGGGTACGAGCAGTACGTC. Residues: CATQTKTGYEQYV.

This clonotype has more than one count but fewer than ten. The chain carries TRBV6-6 and TRBJ1-2; 8 bases map to TRBD1. Unmatched junction bases numbered 6, after V lost 5 bases and J lost 7 bases. The germline V gene has CDR1 MNHNY and CDR2 SVGAGI (reference sequence). The CDR3 has 13 residues. CDR3 amino acids: CASSGTGRGGYTF. The CDR3 coding sequence is TGTGCCAGCAGTGGGACAGGCAGGGGTGGCTACACCTTC.

The V gene is TRBV6-5, the J gene TRBJ2-3; 11 bases map to TRBD2. V dropped 0 bases and J dropped 8; count of bases not matched to a gene: 4. The CDR3 is made up of 15 amino acids. Germline loops: CDR1 MNHEY, CDR2 SVGAGI. This chain's CDR3 is CASSYSSGLAGTQYF. CDR3 bases: TGTGCCAGCAGTTACTCATCCGGACTAGCGGGTACGCAGTATTTT.

With regard to this clonotype: This may arise from a read error, as a much more abundant clone is one base away. The chain recombines TRBV5-1 with TRBJ2-2; 8 bases line up with TRBD2. Trimming at V came to 0 bases and at J to 10 bases, leaving 11 bases not matched to a gene. The germline V gene encodes CDR1 SGHRS and CDR2 YFSETQ. The length of the CDR3 is 16 residues. In DNA form, the CDR3 reads TGCGCCAGCAGCTTGGTAGTAGCGGGACCGGCCGCGGAGCTGTTTTTT. Translated: CASSLVVAGPAAELFF.

This clonotype was seen more than once but under ten times. The rearrangement joins TRBV20-1 to TRBJ1-2; TRBD1 matches at 10 bases. The V gene's germline CDR1 is DFQATT and CDR2 SNEGSKA (reference sequence). The CDR3 runs to 15 residues. V shed 4 bases, J shed 5 bases, and the junction held 10 bases outside the gene matches. Written as DNA, the CDR3 is TGCAGTGCTATCCCGCAGGGACAGGGGAGGTATGGCTACACCTTC. Its translation: CSAIPQGQGRYGYTF.

The V and J genes are TRBV2 and TRBJ2-7, with D hard to call. In germline, CDR1 is SNHLY, CDR2 FYNNEI. Trimming pared 7 bases from V and 2 bases from J, leaving 12 bases between. The CDR3 has 13 amino acids. Here the CDR3 DNA reads TGTGCCAGCACTCTAAGGCCCACCTACGAGCAGTACGTC. Translating gives CASTLRPTYEQYV.

The table lists this clonotype with a few counts. The chain is built from TRBV12-3 or TRBV12-4 and TRBJ1-5; D is ambiguous. Trimming cost V 3 bases and J 1 base, with 10 bases left between them. CDR3 length: 15 residues. The chain's CDR3 is CASSFRPGSNQPQHF. Here the CDR3 DNA reads TGTGCCAGCAGTTTCAGACCGGGGAGCAATCAGCCCCAGCATTTT.

At least ten counts were recorded for this clonotype. The chain uses TRBV4-2 and TRBJ1-1; 8 positions agree with TRBD1. Per germline, CDR1 LGHNA and CDR2 YNFKEQ. The V segment lost 4 bases and the J segment 7 bases; nucleotides outside the gene matches: 8. The CDR3 contains 14 residues. CDR3 sequence: CASSRGAGGGEAFF. The CDR3 DNA reads as TGTGCCAGCAGCCGAGGAGCAGGGGGCGGTGAAGCTTTCTTT.

V gene TRBV7-2 combines with J gene TRBJ1-6; tentatively, D is TRBD1 (6 bases). Per germline, CDR1 SGHTA and CDR2 FQGNSA. V was clipped by 7 bases and J by 7 bases, with 14 bases between them. The CDR3 sequence is 14 residues long. Here the CDR3 DNA reads TGTGCCAGCACCCGACAGGCTCGGAATTCACCCCTCCACTTT. Residues: CASTRQARNSPLHF.

V usage is TRBV7-9 and J usage is TRBJ1-1, with D maybe TRBD1 (6 bases). From germline, CDR1 is SEHNR and CDR2 FQNEAQ (reference sequence). Between the trimmed V and J ends, which lost 5 bases and 0 bases, there was a span of 19 bases. The CDR3 runs 17 residues. The CDR3 nucleotides read TGTGCCAGCAGCCCACTGGTTCAGGGGCGGATGAACACTGAAGCTTTCTTT. It specifies CASSPLVQGRMNTEAFF.